This T cell receptor beta chain emerged from a study of PD-L1 blockade in urothelial cancer. At the level of the study: The researchers analyzed blood 3 weeks (second dose) and 6 weeks after treatment start. Counts from blood samples showed a median of about 150,000 T cells.

Profiled with immunoSEQ multiplex PCR; TCRdb holds only in-frame clones, not every one. The table records about 50,000 clones, roughly 80% of them present only once. To note about this clone: At one of its ends the junction is not consistent with the germline gene, which may arise from a read error.

The CDR3 length is 15 residues. The germline gives CDR1 MDHEN, CDR2 SYDVKM. This sample's time point: pretreatment peripheral blood. The study enrolled patients with locally advanced or metastatic urothelial carcinoma. The receptor was derived from a man between 65 and 85 years old with urothelial cancer. The J gene is TRBJ2-1, the V gene TRBV28, with TRBD1 as a possible D gene (5 bases). The sequencing used PBMCs, collected around atezolizumab (anti-PD-L1) treatment. CDR3 nucleotide sequence: TGTGCCAGCAGTCTATGGGGCAGAACCGTAAATGAGCAGTTCTTC. It is translated as CASSLWGRTVNEQFF.